This T cell receptor (beta chain) was profiled in a study of Ad26.COV2.S vaccination and SARS-CoV-2 variants (dated by TCRdb to the early 2020s). Study-level background: Vaccine-arm donors were drawn from COV1001, a multicentre, randomized, double-blind, placebo-controlled phase I-IIa trial of Ad26.COV2.S in healthy adults. A total of approximately 32 samples were included in the TCR-sequenced set, comprising around 19 Ad26.COV2.S vaccine recipients, 5 placebo recipients and 8 SARS-CoV-2 convalescent individuals. Ad26.COV2.S was given intramuscularly at 5x10^10 or 1x10^11 viral particles, as a single shot or as two shots 56 days apart. Participants in the trial were split at random into five groups of five each, receiving low-dose or high-dose Ad26.COV2.S once or twice, or else placebo on both occasions. Throughout the experiments and outcome assessment, investigators stayed blinded to trial group allocation. The specificity and breadth of SARS-CoV-2-reactive T cell receptors after Ad26.COV2.S vaccination were assessed by TCRbeta repertoire sequencing.

Concerning this clone itself: What this receptor recognizes is not known. Per-base qualities were not stored, and no clone one base away is much larger.

The treatment or condition label on this specimen signifies: around 19 received Ad26.COV2.S at low or high dose, single or two shots; about 5 received placebo; per-sample allocation not given. For vaccine and placebo recipients, the sequenced repertoires came from samples collected on day 63 after the first injection. Cohort 1b enrolled 25 to 30 adults aged 18-55 years at a single site in Boston, USA, between 29 July and 7 August 2020. Ad26.COV2.S was a replication-incompetent adenovirus type 26 vector that expressed a prefusion-stabilized SARS-CoV-2 spike protein derived from the original Wuhan strain. Based on the germline V gene (reference sequence), the CDR1 and CDR2 sequences are LNHDA and SQIVND. There are 13 amino acids in the CDR3, from cysteine to phenylalanine inclusive. The read is trimmed to its CDR3 DNA, 39 bases read in frame from base 1. V is trimmed back by 7 bases and J by 8 bases, and the junction contains 10 bases that no gene match accounts for.

The immunoSEQ Assay was the method used to sequence TCRbeta CDR3 regions. After extraction, genomic DNA underwent amplification by bias-controlled multiplex PCR, followed by high-throughput sequencing. The paper's data handling went like this. To quantify the absolute abundance of every unique TCRbeta CDR3 region, sequences were collapsed and filtered. T cell fraction was estimated by normalization of TCRbeta template counts to usable DNA, with usable DNA being measured through amplification of reference genes present in all nucleated cells. Repertoire TCRs were annotated as SARS-CoV-2-specific when V gene, CDR3 amino acid sequence and J gene were exactly matched to a known reactive TCR set. The reference SARS-CoV-2 TCR set was derived from MIRA and filtered for enrichment in COVID-19-positive ImmuneCODE repertoires, a step that removed public or cross-reactive TCRs. Using the MIRA antigens, annotated TCRs were further analysed by specific ORF or by position within an ORF. Breadth was defined as annotated unique rearrangements over total unique productive rearrangements; depth was the summed frequency of those rearrangements. Group comparisons of TCR breadth used two-sided Wilcoxon rank-sum tests. TCRdb took this table from immuneACCESS and kept in-frame rearrangements with V and J called. Such tables lack part of the clones; where checked against another copy, unresolved V genes explain under half of the gap, and the rest is unexplained. V and J calls and clone size follow that table, whereas D and trimming were derived from the DNA. In all, the sample holds some 340,000 clones, and just under 85% of those were seen once. The ten top clones hold 2.1% of the sample.

Broader findings and caveats from the paper: Comparable non-spike TCR breadth was observed between vaccine and placebo recipients, consistent with only spike being contained in the vaccine. Higher spike-specific TCR breadth was observed in Ad26.COV2.S recipients than in placebo recipients (P = 0.0014). According to the authors, total T cell responses may have been underestimated by the TCR breadth and depth analyses. Substantial breadth of spike-specific CD8+ and CD4+ T cell responses was reported after vaccination. The study lacked the statistical power to compare responses across vaccine doses or regimens.

In this chain, TRBV19 is recombined with TRBJ1-2; 7 bases in the middle match TRBD1. The sequence derives from a person between 18 and 65 years old who received the Ad26.COV2.S COVID-19 vaccine or a placebo. Here the sequenced sample was peripheral blood, taken in a trial of Ad26.COV2.S vaccine versus placebo. The nucleotide sequence reads as follows: TGTGCCAGTAACGACAGGGAAATTAGCGGCTACACCTTC. Translated, this is CASNDREISGYTF.